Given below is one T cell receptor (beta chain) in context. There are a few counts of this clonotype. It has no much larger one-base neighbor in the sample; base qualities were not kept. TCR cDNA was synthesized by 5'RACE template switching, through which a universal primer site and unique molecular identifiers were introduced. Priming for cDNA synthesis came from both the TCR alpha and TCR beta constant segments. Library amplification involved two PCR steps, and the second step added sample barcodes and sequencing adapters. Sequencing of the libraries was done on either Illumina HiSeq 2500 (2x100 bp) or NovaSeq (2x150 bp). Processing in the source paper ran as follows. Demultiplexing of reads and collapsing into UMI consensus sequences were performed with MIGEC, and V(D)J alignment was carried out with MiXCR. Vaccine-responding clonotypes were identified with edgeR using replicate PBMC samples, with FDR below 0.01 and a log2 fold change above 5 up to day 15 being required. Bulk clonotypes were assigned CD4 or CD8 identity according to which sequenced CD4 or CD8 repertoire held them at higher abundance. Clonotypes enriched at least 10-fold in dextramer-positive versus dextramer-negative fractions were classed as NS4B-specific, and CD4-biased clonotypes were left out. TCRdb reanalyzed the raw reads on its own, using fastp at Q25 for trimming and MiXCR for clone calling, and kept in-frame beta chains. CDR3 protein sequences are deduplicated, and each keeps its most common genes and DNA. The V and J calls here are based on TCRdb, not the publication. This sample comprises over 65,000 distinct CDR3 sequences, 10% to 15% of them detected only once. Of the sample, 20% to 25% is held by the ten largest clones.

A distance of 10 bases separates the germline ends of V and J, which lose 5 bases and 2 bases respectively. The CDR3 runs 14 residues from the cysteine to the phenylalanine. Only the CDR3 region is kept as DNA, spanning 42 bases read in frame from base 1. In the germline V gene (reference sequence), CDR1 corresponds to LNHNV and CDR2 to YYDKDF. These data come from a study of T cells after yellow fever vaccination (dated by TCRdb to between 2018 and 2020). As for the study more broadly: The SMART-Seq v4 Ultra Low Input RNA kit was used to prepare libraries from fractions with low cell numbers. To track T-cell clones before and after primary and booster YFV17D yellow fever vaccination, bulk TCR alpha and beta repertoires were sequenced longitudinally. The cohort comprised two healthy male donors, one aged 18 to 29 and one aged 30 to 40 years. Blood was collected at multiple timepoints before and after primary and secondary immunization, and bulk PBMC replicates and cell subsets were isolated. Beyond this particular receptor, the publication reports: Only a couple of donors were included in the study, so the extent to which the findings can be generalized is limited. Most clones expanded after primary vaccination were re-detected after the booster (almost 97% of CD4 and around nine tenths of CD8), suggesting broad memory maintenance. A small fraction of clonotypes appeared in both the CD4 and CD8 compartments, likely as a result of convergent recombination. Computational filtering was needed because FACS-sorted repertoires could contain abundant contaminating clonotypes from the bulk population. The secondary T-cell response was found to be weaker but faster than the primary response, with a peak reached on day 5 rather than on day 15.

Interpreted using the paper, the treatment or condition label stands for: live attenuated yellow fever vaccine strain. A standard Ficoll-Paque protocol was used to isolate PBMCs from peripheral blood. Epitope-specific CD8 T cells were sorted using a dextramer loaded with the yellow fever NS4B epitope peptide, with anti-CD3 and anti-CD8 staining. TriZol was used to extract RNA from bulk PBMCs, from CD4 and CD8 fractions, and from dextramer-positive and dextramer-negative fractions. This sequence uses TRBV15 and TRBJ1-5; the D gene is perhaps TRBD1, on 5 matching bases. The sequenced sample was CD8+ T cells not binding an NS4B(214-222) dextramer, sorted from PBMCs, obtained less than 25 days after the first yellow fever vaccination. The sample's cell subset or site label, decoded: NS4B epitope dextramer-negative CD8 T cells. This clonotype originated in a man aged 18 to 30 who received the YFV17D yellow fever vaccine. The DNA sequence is TGTGCCACCAGCCCGGCGACAGGCAATCAGCCCCAGCATTTT. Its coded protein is CATSPATGNQPQHF.